This TCR beta chain appears in the sequencing data of a study of T cells in women clearing cervical HPV infection. Study context: Cases were women with histologically confirmed HPV16-related CIN3 or worse, including 2 invasive cancers.

In the case of this clone: Read data end 3 residues before the CDR3 end; the end is taken from the germline J gene.

Trimming pared 3 bases from V and 3 bases from J, leaving 9 bases between. The germline V gene encodes CDR1 SGHDT and CDR2 YYEEEE. CDR3 length equals 14 residues. Assay: immunoSEQ multiplex PCR; the TCRdb copy retains only in-frame clones and omits some. The sample has about 41,000 clones. This TCR was sampled from a woman between 18 and 70 years old with a cervical HPV16 infection that either progressed to CIN3+ or cleared (not recorded which). The chain joins TRBV5-6 to TRBJ2-2; no firm D call. Sequences were obtained from blood buffy coat. CDR3 sequence: CASSSRPDTGELFF. The sequenced part of the CDR3 DNA is TGTGCCAGCAGCTCCCGTCCGGACACCGGGGAG. The full variable domain, with the rest looked up from reference TRBV5-6 and TRBJ2-2, is DAGVTQSPTHLIKTRGQQVTLRCSPKSGHDTVSWYQQALGQGPQFIFQYYEEEERQRGNFPDRFSGHQFPNYSSELNVNALLLGDSALYLCASSSRPDTGELFFGEGSRLTVL.